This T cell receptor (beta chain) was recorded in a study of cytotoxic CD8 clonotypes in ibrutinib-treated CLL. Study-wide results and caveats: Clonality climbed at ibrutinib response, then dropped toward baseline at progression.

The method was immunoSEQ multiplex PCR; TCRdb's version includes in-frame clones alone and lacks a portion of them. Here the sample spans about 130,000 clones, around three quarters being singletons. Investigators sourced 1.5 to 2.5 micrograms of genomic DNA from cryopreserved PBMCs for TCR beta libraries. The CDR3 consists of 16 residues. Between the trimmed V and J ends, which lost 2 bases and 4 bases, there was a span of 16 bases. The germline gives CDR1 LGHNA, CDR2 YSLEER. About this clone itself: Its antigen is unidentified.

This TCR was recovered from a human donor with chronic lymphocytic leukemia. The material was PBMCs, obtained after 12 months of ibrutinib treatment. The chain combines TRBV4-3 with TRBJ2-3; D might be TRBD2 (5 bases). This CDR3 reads CASSQRWETTPDTQYF. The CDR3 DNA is TGCGCCAGCAGCCAACGGTGGGAGACTACCCCAGATACGCAGTATTTT.